This T cell receptor beta chain emerged from a study of molecular identifiers for immune sequencing clone quantification. TCRdb analysed the PCR reads with MiXCR anew, one entry per CDR3 protein. The table records 65,000 or so distinct CDR3 sequences, around 18% of them present only once. Sorted cell numbers of about 18,000 to 1,000,000, with 10%, 30% or 50% RNA, served as input for naive CD8 libraries. Naive CD8 T cells were sorted, and the gate applied was CD8+CD4-CCR7+CD45RA+. Germline V gene data show CDR1 as MNHNS and CDR2 as SASEGT. Between the trimmed V and J ends, which lost 6 bases and 0 bases, there was a span of 15 bases. CDR3 length equals 16 residues. This clonotype was recorded many times.

This TCR derives from a human donor in good health. Some libraries in this study had Jurkat cell RNA spiked in. The sample taken for sequencing was naive CD8+ T cells from blood, with Jurkat cell RNA spiked in. This sample's subset: FACS-sorted CD8+CD4-CCR7+CD45RA+ naive T cells. This chain links TRBV6-1 with TRBJ2-4; D may be TRBD1 (6 bases). The CDR3 coding sequence is TGTGCCAGCAGGAAAGGGGGAGTTCGAGCCAAAAACATTCAGTACTTC. This translates into CASRKGGVRAKNIQYF.